This T cell receptor (beta chain) was captured in a study of identical twins. A universal primer binding site was introduced by template switching. The final cDNA contained unique molecular identifiers. Using its own MiXCR run on the 5' RACE reads, TCRdb lists one record per CDR3 protein. This table holds about 530,000 distinct CDR3 sequences, around 15% found once. Study-wide points: Insertions were fewer in abundant cord blood beta clonotypes, whereas memory repertoires showed none of this pattern.

The germline CDR1 and CDR2 sequences are DFQATT and SNEGSKA (reference sequence). CDR3 size: 15 residues. V was clipped by 0 bases and J by 2 bases, with 13 bases between them. This clonotype was seen a handful of times. What it binds is unknown. These sequences were also reported in another study, on yellow fever vaccine responses in identical twins.

This receptor was obtained from a woman aged 18-29 years in good health. The rearrangement joins TRBV20-1 to TRBJ2-5; the D gene is possibly TRBD2 (6 bases). The sequencing sample was made of CD4+ T cells sorted from blood. CDR3 sequence: CSARDFGGRQETQYF. CDR3 nucleotides: TGCAGTGCTAGAGATTTCGGGGGTCGGCAAGAGACCCAGTACTTC.